One and the same sample provided the 4 T cell receptor beta chains below, sequenced in a study of T-cell reconstitution after alpha-beta-depleted transplantation in children. Preparation of the TCRbeta library was carried out with unique molecular identifiers. Using its own MiXCR run on the PCR reads, TCRdb lists one record per CDR3 protein. The sample comprises 210,000 or so distinct CDR3 sequences, about a tenth of which are singletons, and approximately 6.6% rests with the top ten. Material: PBMCs from the stem cell graft donor, obtained from the stem cell graft. All receptors derive from a human donor who donated a stem cell graft to a child with acute lymphoblastic leukemia.

The chain couples TRBV7-2 to TRBJ2-2, with TRBD2 matching over 7 bases. The germline gives CDR1 SGHTA, CDR2 FQGNSA. The CDR3 sequence is 16 residues long. The V gene end was trimmed by 3 bases and the J gene end by 4 bases; junction bases not matched to a gene: 8. The CDR3 coding sequence is TGTGCCAGCAGCTTCGCCCTAGCGGAGGCCACCGGGGAGCTGTTTTTT. Amino acids: CASSFALAEATGELFF.

This chain links TRBV29-1 with TRBJ1-1; unclear D gene. CDR1 is SQVTM and CDR2 is ANQGSEA in the germline V gene. Trimming removed 4 bases at V and 1 base at J, with 16 bases between. The CDR3 spans 15 residues. The CDR3 sequence is CSVAGGQERNTEAFF. DNA for the CDR3: TGCAGCGTTGCCGGTGGGCAGGAGAGGAACACTGAAGCTTTCTTT.

Many counts were recorded for this clonotype. This chain links TRBV6-1 with TRBJ2-5, with 10 bases that match TRBD2. The CDR3 runs to 15 residues. With 2 bases clipped from V and 2 bases from J, the junction kept 2 bases outside the gene matches. The germline V gene encodes CDR1 MNHNS and CDR2 SASEGT. The CDR3 here is CASSELAGEQETQYF. The CDR3 coding sequence is TGTGCCAGCAGTGAACTAGCGGGGGAGCAAGAGACCCAGTACTTC.

In its sample, this clonotype was seen many times. J is TRBJ2-1 and V is TRBV4-3; TRBD2 might be the D (7 bases). CDR3 length: 18 residues. Germline assignment: CDR1 LGHNA and CDR2 YSLEER. Trimming removed 3 bases at V and 5 bases at J, with 23 bases between. The CDR3 loop is CASSQDPLGGGSHNEQFF. The DNA of the CDR3 is TGCGCCAGCAGCCAGGACCCCTTAGGGGGGGGATCTCACAATGAGCAGTTCTTC.